This T cell receptor (beta chain) was recovered during a study of blood T cell repertoires in COVID-19. Study overall: Acute-phase and convalescent COVID-19 samples originated in the United States, Italy and Spain. T cells, B-cell-depleted T cells, or PBMCs supplied cDNA or gDNA.

Original processing notes: Reference gene primer amplification gave nucleated cell count estimates. The data were produced by immunoSEQ multiplex PCR, yet TCRdb's version contains in-frame clones alone and is incomplete. V and J calls and clone size are copied from that table; D and trimming were computed from the DNA. The sample includes 100,000 to 130,000 clones, 80% to 90% of them seen just once. CDR1 and CDR2 (germline): MNHEY, SVGAGI. Trimming pared 6 bases from V and 4 bases from J, leaving 18 bases between. The CDR3 extends over 15 amino acids. The receptor was derived from a man aged 35 to 55 with active or convalescent COVID-19. Material for sequencing was peripheral blood. The chain joins TRBV6-5 to TRBJ1-1; D may be TRBD1 (6 bases). CDR3 sequence reads: CASRGAGASGTEAFF. Written as DNA, the CDR3 is TGTGCCAGCAGGGGTGCGGGGGCGTCGGGCACTGAAGCTTTCTTT.